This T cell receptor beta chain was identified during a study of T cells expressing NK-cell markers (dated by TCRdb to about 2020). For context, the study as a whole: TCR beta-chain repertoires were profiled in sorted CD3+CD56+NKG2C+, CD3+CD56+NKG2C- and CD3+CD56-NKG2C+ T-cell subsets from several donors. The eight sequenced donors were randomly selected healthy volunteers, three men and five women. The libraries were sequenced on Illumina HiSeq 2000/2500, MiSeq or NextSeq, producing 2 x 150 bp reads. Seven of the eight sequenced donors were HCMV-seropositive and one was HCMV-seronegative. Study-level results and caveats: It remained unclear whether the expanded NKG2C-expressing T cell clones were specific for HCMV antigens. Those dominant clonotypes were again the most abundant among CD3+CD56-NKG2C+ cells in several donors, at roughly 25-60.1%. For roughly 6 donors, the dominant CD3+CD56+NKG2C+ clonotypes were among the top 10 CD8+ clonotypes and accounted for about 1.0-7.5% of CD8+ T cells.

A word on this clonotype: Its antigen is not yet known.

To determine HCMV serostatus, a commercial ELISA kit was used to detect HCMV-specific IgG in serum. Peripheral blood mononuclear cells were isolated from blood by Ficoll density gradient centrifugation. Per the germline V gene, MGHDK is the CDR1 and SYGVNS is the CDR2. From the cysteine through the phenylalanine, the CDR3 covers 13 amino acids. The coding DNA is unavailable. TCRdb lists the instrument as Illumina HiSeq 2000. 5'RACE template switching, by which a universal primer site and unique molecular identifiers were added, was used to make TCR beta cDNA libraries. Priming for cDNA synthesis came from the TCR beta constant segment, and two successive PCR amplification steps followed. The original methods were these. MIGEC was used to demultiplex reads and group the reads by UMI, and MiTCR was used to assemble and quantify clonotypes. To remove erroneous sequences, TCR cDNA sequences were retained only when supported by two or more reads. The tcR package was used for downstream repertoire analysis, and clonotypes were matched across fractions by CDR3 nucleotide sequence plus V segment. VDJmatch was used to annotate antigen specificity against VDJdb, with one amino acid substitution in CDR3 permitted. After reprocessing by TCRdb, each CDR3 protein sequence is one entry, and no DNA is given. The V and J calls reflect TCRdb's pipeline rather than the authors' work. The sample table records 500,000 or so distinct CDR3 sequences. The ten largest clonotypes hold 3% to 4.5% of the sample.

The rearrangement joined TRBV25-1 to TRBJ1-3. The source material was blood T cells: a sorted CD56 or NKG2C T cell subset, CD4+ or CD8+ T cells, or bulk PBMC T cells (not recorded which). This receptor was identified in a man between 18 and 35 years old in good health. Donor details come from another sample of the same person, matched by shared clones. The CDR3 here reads CASSAGTHNTIYF.